The 27 T cell receptor beta chains given below trace back to one sample, sequenced in a study of cytomegalovirus exposure and HLA in healthy donors. It was with 60 Vbeta and 13 Jbeta primers that the PCR ran. Repertoires were generated with immunoSEQ multiplex PCR, while TCRdb's copy carries only in-frame clones and drops some. The data contain over 150,000 clones, about 80% of them seen just once; the ten biggest clones take up more than 5.5%. Sequenced sample: PBMCs. These receptors were collected from a man younger than 45 in good health and CMV-seropositive.

This clone was picked up one time. In DNA form, the CDR3 reads TGTGCCACCAGCAGTGGTCTGACGCAGGTCGAATTCTACAATGAGCAGTTCTTC. The encoded protein is CATSSGLTQVEFYNEQFF. The V call is TRBV15, the J call TRBJ2-1; no reliable D call. Germline CDR1 reads LNHNV; CDR2 reads YYDKDF (reference sequence). This CDR3 is 18 amino acids long. Trimming left V 3 bases short and J 3 bases short, with 21 bases between.

This clone has just one count. The genes are TRBV10-1 and TRBJ2-2; a weak D match, TRBD2 (6 bases). The length of the CDR3 is 11 residues. Trimming shortened V by 7 bases and J by 6 bases, and 6 bases separated the two germline ends. Germline lookup yields CDR1 WNHNN and CDR2 SYGVQD (reference sequence). The CDR3 DNA reads TGCGCCAGCACGGGAGCCGGGGAGCTGTTTTTT. It codes for CASTGAGELFF.

The chain is built from TRBV11-2 and TRBJ2-3; 10 bases match TRBD2. Germline CDR1 SGHAT, CDR2 FQNNGV. The J segment lost 5 bases and the V segment lost 4 bases, leaving 6 bases of the junction unmatched. CDR3 length: 15 residues. The CDR3, as DNA: TGTGCCAGCAGCTCCAGCGGGAGGGCCGTAGATACGCAGTATTTT. This encodes CASSSSGRAVDTQYF. The variable domain in full, with the rest retrieved from reference TRBV11-2 and TRBJ2-3, is EAGVAQSPRYKIIEKRQSVAFWCNPISGHATLYWYQQILGQGPKLLIQFQNNGVVDDSQLPKDRFSAERLKGVDSTLKIQPAKLEDSAVYLCASSSSGRAVDTQYFGPGTRLTVL.

The chain joins TRBV7-9 to TRBJ1-2; 9 bases align to TRBD1. CDR3 length: 15 amino acids. Germline trimming cut 4 bases from V and 2 bases from J; bases unmatched to any gene: 5. From germline, CDR1 is SEHNR and CDR2 FQNEAQ (reference sequence). CDR3 nucleotide sequence: TGTGCCAGCAGCTACACAGGGGGCTTAAACTATGGCTACACCTTC. Amino acid sequence: CASSYTGGLNYGYTF.

The J gene is TRBJ1-1, the V gene TRBV6-5, with unresolved D. The CDR3 is 15 amino acids. Germline V gene data show CDR1 as MNHEY and CDR2 as SVGAGI. V was clipped by 0 bases and J by 8 bases, with 16 bases between them. The CDR3, as DNA: TGTGCCAGCAGTTACTCGATCGAGGCATTAACCGAAGCTTTCTTT. This gives the protein CASSYSIEALTEAFF.

The rearrangement uses TRBV11-2 and TRBJ1-4, with D uncertain. Trimming left V 7 bases short and J 6 bases short, with 12 bases between. This CDR3 comprises 13 residues. The germline CDR1 and CDR2 sequences are SGHAT and FQNNGV. The CDR3 DNA reads as TGTGCCAGCACCGGGTCGGGGTATGAAAAACTGTTTTTT. This sequence encodes CASTGSGYEKLFF.

The chain joins TRBV10-1 to TRBJ1-2, with D unclear. The CDR3 spans 14 residues. Germline assignment: CDR1 WNHNN and CDR2 SYGVQD (reference sequence). With 0 bases removed from V and 7 bases from J, the gap between germline ends came to 12 bases. The CDR3, as DNA: TGCGCCAGCAGTGAGTCGACGGGGTCGGCTGGCTACACCTTC. Its protein is CASSESTGSAGYTF.

This chain connects TRBV2 to TRBJ2-1; 15 nucleotides agree with TRBD2. This CDR3 is 17 amino acids long. Germline V lookup: CDR1 SNHLY, CDR2 FYNNEI. V dropped 4 bases and J dropped 4; count of bases not matched to a gene: 5. The CDR3 spells CASSALGLAGGYNEQFF. CDR3 sequence (DNA): TGTGCCAGCAGTGCCCTGGGACTAGCGGGGGGTTACAATGAGCAGTTCTTC. Full variable domain (remainder filled in from reference TRBV2 and TRBJ2-1): EPEVTQTPSHQVTQMGQEVILRCVPISNHLYFYWYRQILGQKVEFLVSFYNNEISEKSEIFDDQFSVERPDGSNFTLKIRSTKLEDSAMYFCASSALGLAGGYNEQFFGPGTRLTVL.

This clone has a single count. The gene calls are TRBV11-2 and TRBJ1-2; D gene uncertain. This CDR3 comprises 16 residues. V lost 5 bases and J lost 7, with 23 bases in between. Germline V gene sequence: CDR1 SGHAT, CDR2 FQNNGV. This CDR3 reads CASSATLVAGFSGYTF. Here the CDR3 DNA reads TGTGCCAGCAGCGCCACCCTTGTTGCGGGGTTTTCTGGCTACACCTTC.

The chain couples TRBV6-5 to TRBJ1-5; D is perhaps TRBD1 (6 bases). Trimming left V 6 bases short and J 4 bases short, with 16 bases between. The CDR3 spans 15 residues. Per germline, CDR1 MNHEY and CDR2 SVGAGI. CDR3: CASSQTGMGNQPQHF. The CDR3 coding sequence is TGTGCCAGCAGCCAAACAGGGATGGGAAATCAGCCCCAGCATTTT.

The rearrangement links TRBV10-3 to TRBJ1-4, with 12 bases lining up with TRBD1. The CDR3 loop spans 13 amino acids. In germline, CDR1 is ENHRY, CDR2 SYGVKD. With 11 bases clipped from V and 9 bases from J, the junction kept 7 bases outside the gene matches. DNA for the CDR3: TGTGCCTCCGGGGGGGACAGGGGGCAAAAACTGTTTTTT. As protein: CASGGDRGQKLFF.

Turning to this clone: The junction and the germline gene differ at one end; a read error may be behind it. The V gene is TRBV7-9, the J gene TRBJ1-5, with 8 bases lining up with TRBD1. CDR3 size: 15 residues. From germline, CDR1 is SEHNR and CDR2 FQNEAQ (reference sequence). CDR3 protein: CASSHDRGMAQPRHF. CDR3 DNA: TGTGCCAGCAGCCACGACAGGGGAATGGCTCAGCCCCGGCATTTT.

The chain is built from TRBV7-9 and TRBJ2-3; TRBD2 aligns across 12 bases. In germline, CDR1 is SEHNR, CDR2 FQNEAQ (reference sequence). With V trimmed by 5 bases and J by 6 bases, 9 bases remained unmatched. CDR3 size: 16 residues. The CDR3 protein is CASSGWLAGGQDTQYF. CDR3 coding DNA: TGTGCCAGCAGCGGATGGCTAGCGGGGGGGCAGGATACGCAGTATTTT.

The rearrangement joins TRBV6-5 to TRBJ1-5; D not resolved. This CDR3 contains 15 residues. V dropped 6 bases and J dropped 1 base, with 13 bases sitting between them. CDR1 MNHEY and CDR2 SVGAGI come from the germline V gene. CDR3 sequence: CASSRGRESNQPQHF. The CDR3 DNA sequence: TGTGCCAGCAGCCGAGGACGGGAGAGCAATCAGCCCCAGCATTTT.

J is TRBJ2-5 and V is TRBV5-1, with TRBD2 as a possible D gene (5 bases). V lost 5 bases and J lost 1, with 9 bases in between. Germline V lookup: CDR1 SGHRS, CDR2 YFSETQ. The CDR3 contains 13 residues. This CDR3 reads CASSQRTQETQYF. DNA for the CDR3: TGCGCCAGCAGTCAGCGGACCCAAGAGACCCAGTACTTC. The whole variable domain, filled in from reference TRBV5-1 and TRBJ2-5, reads KAGVTQTPRYLIKTRGQQVTLSCSPISGHRSVSWYQQTPGQGLQFLFEYFSETQRNKGNFPGRFSGRQFSNSRSEMNVSTLELGDSALYLCASSQRTQETQYFGPGTRLLVL.

CDR3 DNA: TGTGCCAGCAGCGAGTTCCGGGACAGGGTTGACTATGGCTACACCTTC. Residues: CASSEFRDRVDYGYTF. The V and J genes are TRBV5-4 and TRBJ1-2; 9 bases agree with TRBD1. The CDR3 has 16 residues. The germline gives CDR1 SGHNT, CDR2 YYREEE (reference sequence). With 4 bases clipped from V and 3 bases from J, the junction kept 10 bases outside the gene matches. The full variable domain, rest sourced from reference TRBV5-4 and TRBJ1-2, is ETGVTQSPTHLIKTRGQQVTLRCSSQSGHNTVSWYQQALGQGPQFIFQYYREEENGRGNFPPRFSGLQFPNYSSELNVNALELDDSALYLCASSEFRDRVDYGYTFGSGTRLTVV.

The gene calls are TRBV11-2 and TRBJ1-2; D is undetermined. With 4 bases removed from V and 9 bases from J, the gap between germline ends came to 15 bases. The V gene's germline CDR1 is SGHAT and CDR2 FQNNGV. The CDR3 has 13 residues. CDR3 sequence (DNA): TGTGCCAGCAGCTCCGGGGATGCCTCTCGCTACACCTTC. It specifies CASSSGDASRYTF.

This clone appeared a few times. The V and J genes are TRBV11-3 and TRBJ1-4, with 8 bases that match TRBD1. CDR3 length: 14 amino acids. The V segment lost 7 bases and the J segment 5 bases; nucleotides outside the gene matches: 6. Germline V gene lookup returns CDR1 SGHNT and CDR2 YENEEA. CDR3 bases: TGTGCCAGCACCGAGACAGGGGCCAATGAAAAACTGTTTTTT. Its translation: CASTETGANEKLFF.

V and J are TRBV27 and TRBJ2-5; D is unclear. CDR1 MNHEY and CDR2 SMNVEV come from the germline V gene (reference sequence). The CDR3 has 12 residues. V was trimmed by 0 bases and J by 4 bases, leaving 3 bases between them. The CDR3 spells CASSLSRETQYF. CDR3 in DNA: TGTGCCAGCAGTTTATCGAGAGAGACCCAGTACTTC.

The chain carries TRBV4-1 and TRBJ2-5; TRBD2 is a possible D gene (5 bases). Germline-derived CDR1 and CDR2 are MGHRA and YSYEKL. The length of the CDR3 is 14 residues. Between the trimmed V and J ends, which lost 3 bases and 1 base, there was a span of 9 bases. CDR3 amino acids: CASSHGLGQETQYF. In DNA form, the CDR3 reads TGCGCCAGCAGCCACGGACTTGGCCAAGAGACCCAGTACTTC.

This clone was picked up a small number of times. The rearrangement links TRBV5-1 to TRBJ1-1; D remains ambiguous. The V gene's germline CDR1 is SGHRS and CDR2 YFSETQ. CDR3 length: 12 amino acids. Deletions cut 4 bases from V and 4 bases from J, with 8 bases between. The CDR3 is CASSEEFTEAFF. CDR3 DNA sequence: TGCGCCAGCAGCGAAGAGTTCACTGAAGCTTTCTTT.

This clone has more than one count but fewer than ten. This chain joins TRBV13 and TRBJ2-7; TRBD1 matches 7 bases. Germline CDR1 reads PRHDT; CDR2 reads FYEKMQ (reference sequence). V trimming: 5 bases; J trimming: 4 bases; junction bases outside the gene matches: 14. The CDR3 totals 16 residues. CDR3 protein: CASSQISGTEAYEQYF. CDR3 sequence (DNA): TGTGCCAGCAGCCAGATCTCCGGGACAGAGGCTTACGAGCAGTACTTC.

In its sample, this clone was seen once. V and J are TRBV19 and TRBJ1-5; D gene ambiguous. The V gene's germline CDR1 is LNHDA and CDR2 SQIVND (reference sequence). The V end lost 4 bases, the J end lost 3 bases, and 10 bases lay between the germline ends. This CDR3 is built from 14 residues. The CDR3: CASSRMALNQPQHF. The DNA for the CDR3 is TGTGCCAGTAGTAGAATGGCCCTCAATCAGCCCCAGCATTTT. Variable domain in full (rest from reference TRBV19 and TRBJ1-5): DGGITQSPKYLFRKEGQNVTLSCEQNLNHDAMYWYRQDPGQGLRLIYYSQIVNDFQKGDIAEGYSVSREKKESFPLTVTSAQKNPTAFYLCASSRMALNQPQHFGDGTRLSIL.

This clone was found once. V is TRBV27 and J is TRBJ2-3; 9 nucleotides match TRBD1. The CDR3 runs to 15 residues. Germline CDR1 is MNHEY and CDR2 is SMNVEV (reference sequence). The trim removed 6 bases at V and 3 bases at J, leaving 7 bases unmatched. The CDR3 spells CASSTWGQGTDTQYF. In DNA, the CDR3 is TGTGCCAGCAGCACCTGGGGACAGGGAACAGATACGCAGTATTTT.

The chain joins TRBV7-9 to TRBJ2-1; tentative D call: TRBD2 (5 bases). This CDR3 has 13 amino acids. Deletions cut 5 bases from V and 7 bases from J, with 12 bases between. Per germline, CDR1 SEHNR and CDR2 FQNEAQ (reference sequence). This chain's CDR3 is CASSLRTGNEQFF. DNA of the CDR3: TGTGCCAGCAGCCTGAGGACTGGGAATGAGCAGTTCTTC.

The chain joins TRBV7-9 to TRBJ1-1; D is possibly TRBD1 (6 bases). The germline V gene has CDR1 SEHNR and CDR2 FQNEAQ (reference sequence). This CDR3 is built from 15 residues. Trimming stripped 6 bases from V and 2 bases from J, with 16 bases between. CDR3 sequence reads: CASSPPRGGNTEAFF. The CDR3 nucleotides read TGTGCCAGCAGTCCACCGAGAGGGGGTAACACTGAAGCTTTCTTT.

This chain joins TRBV10-2 and TRBJ2-1; the match to TRBD1 covers 7 bases. The V segment lost 10 bases and the J segment 5 bases; nucleotides outside the gene matches: 14. The V gene's germline CDR1 is WSHSY and CDR2 SAAADI. The length of the CDR3 is 15 residues. The CDR3 sequence: CATRHQPTGDNEQFF. The CDR3 DNA reads TGCGCCACCCGACACCAACCCACAGGGGACAATGAGCAGTTCTTC.